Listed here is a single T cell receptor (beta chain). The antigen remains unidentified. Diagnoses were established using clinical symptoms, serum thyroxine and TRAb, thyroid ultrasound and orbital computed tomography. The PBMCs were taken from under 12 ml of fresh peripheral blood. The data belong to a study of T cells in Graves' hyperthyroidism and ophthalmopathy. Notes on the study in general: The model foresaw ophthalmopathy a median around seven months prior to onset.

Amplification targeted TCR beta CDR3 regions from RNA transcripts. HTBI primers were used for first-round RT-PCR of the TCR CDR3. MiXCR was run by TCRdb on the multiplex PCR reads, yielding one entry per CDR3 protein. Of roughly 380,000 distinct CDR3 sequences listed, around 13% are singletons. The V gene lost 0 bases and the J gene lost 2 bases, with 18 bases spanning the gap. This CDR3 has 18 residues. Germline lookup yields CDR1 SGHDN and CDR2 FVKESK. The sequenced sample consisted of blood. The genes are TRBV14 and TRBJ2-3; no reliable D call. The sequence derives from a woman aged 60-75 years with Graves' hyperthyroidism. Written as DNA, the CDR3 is TGTGCCAGCAGCCAAGATCGTTTTGGCGGACCATCCACAGATACGCAGTATTTT. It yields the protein CASSQDRFGGPSTDTQYF. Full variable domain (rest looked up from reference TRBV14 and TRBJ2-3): EAGVTQFPSHSVIEKGQTVTLRCDPISGHDNLYWYRRVMGKEIKFLLHFVKESKQDESGMPNNRFLAERTGGTYSTLKVQPAELEDSGVYFCASSQDRFGGPSTDTQYFGPGTRLTVL.